This paragraph covers one TCR beta chain sequence. Using immunoSEQ multiplex PCR, the repertoire was profiled, and TCRdb retains in-frame clones only, with some absent. The data contain about 80,000 clones, 95% to 98% of them singletons. This entry comes from a study of technical replicates of blood from a handful of donors. This CDR3 spans 14 amino acids. Germline V lookup: CDR1 SGHAT, CDR2 FQNNGV. Trimming shortened V by 5 bases and J by 0 bases, and 8 bases separated the two germline ends. This receptor was obtained from a human donor in good health. The sample consisted of T cells isolated from PBMCs. The chain links TRBV11-2 to TRBJ1-5; D remains unclear. CDR3 amino acids: CASSPRYSNQPQHF. For the CDR3, the DNA is TGTGCCAGCAGCCCCAGGTATAGCAATCAGCCCCAGCATTTT.